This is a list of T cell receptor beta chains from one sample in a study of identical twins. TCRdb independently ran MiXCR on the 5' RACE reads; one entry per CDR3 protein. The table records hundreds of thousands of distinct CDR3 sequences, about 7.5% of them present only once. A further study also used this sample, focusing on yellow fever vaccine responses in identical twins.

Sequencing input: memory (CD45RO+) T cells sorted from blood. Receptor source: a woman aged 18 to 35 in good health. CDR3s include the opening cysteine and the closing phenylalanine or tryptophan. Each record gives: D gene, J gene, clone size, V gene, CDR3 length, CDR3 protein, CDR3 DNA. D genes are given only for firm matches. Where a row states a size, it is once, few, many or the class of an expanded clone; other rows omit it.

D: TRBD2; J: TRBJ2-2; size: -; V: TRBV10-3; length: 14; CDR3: CAITREGSTGELFF; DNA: TGTGCCATCACGCGGGAGGGATCCACCGGGGAGCTGTTTTTT
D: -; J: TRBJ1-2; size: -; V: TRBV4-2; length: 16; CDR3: CASSHMGGGGKEGYTF; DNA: TGTGCCAGCAGCCACATGGGTGGGGGCGGTAAAGAGGGCTACACCTTC
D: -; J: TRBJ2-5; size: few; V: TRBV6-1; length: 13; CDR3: CASSPSSWVTQYF; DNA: TGTGCCAGCAGTCCCTCTTCGTGGGTGACCCAGTACTTC
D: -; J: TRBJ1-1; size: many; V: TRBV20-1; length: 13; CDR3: CSAKNTLNTEAFF; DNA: TGCAGTGCTAAGAACACCCTGAACACTGAAGCTTTCTTT
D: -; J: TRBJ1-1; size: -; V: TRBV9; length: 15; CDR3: CASSSSAGMNTEAFF; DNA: TGTGCCAGCAGTTCGTCGGCAGGGATGAACACTGAAGCTTTCTTT
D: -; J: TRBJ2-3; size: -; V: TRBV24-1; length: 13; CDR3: CATSEGGLNTQYF; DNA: TGTGCCACCAGTGAGGGGGGGCTTAATACGCAGTATTTT
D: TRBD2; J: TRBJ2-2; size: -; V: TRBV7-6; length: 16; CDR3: CASSSSGGAVTGELFF; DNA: TGTGCCAGCAGCTCTAGCGGGGGGGCGGTCACCGGGGAGCTGTTTTTT
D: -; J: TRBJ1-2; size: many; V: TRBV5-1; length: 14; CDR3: CASSLALAGMAYTF; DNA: TGCGCCAGCAGCTTGGCCCTCGCAGGGATGGCCTACACCTTC
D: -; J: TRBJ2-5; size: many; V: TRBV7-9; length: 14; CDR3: CASSPISYQETQYF; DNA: TGTGCCAGCAGCCCAATTTCGTACCAAGAGACCCAGTACTTC
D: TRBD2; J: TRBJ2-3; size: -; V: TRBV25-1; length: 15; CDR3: CASSAASGAADTQYF; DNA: TGTGCCAGCAGTGCAGCTAGCGGGGCCGCAGATACGCAGTATTTT
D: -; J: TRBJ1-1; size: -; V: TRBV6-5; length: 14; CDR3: CASSYSSGGRAAFF; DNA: TGTGCCAGCAGTTACTCAAGTGGGGGGAGGGCGGCTTTCTTT
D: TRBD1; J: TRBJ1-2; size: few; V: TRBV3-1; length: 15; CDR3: CASSQQSGTGYGYTF; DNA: TGTGCCAGCAGCCAACAATCCGGGACAGGTTATGGCTACACCTTC
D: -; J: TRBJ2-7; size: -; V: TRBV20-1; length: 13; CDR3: CSARGPGAYEQYF; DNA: TGCAGTGCTAGAGGGCCGGGGGCCTACGAGCAGTACTTC
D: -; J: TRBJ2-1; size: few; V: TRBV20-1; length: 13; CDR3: CSASETSYNEQFF; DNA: TGCAGTGCTAGCGAGACTAGCTACAATGAGCAGTTCTTC
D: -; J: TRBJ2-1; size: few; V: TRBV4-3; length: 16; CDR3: CASSQVGDKYYNEQFF; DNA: TGCGCCAGCAGCCAAGTTGGGGACAAGTACTACAATGAGCAGTTCTTC
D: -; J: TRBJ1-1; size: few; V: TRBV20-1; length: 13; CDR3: CSATGGLGTEAFF; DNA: TGCAGTGCCACGGGGGGGCTGGGCACTGAAGCTTTCTTT
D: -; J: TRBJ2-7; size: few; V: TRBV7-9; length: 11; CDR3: CASSLMGEQYF; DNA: TGTGCCAGCAGCTTAATGGGTGAGCAGTACTTC
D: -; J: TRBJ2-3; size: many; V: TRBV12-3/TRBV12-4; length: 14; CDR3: CASSANRGTDTQYF; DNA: TGTGCCAGCAGCGCGAACAGGGGCACAGATACGCAGTATTTT
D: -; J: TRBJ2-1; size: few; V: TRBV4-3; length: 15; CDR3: CASSQEAGQYNEQFF; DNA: TGCGCCAGCAGCCAAGAGGCGGGACAATACAATGAGCAGTTCTTC
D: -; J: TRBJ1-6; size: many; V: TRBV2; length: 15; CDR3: CASSEASGRNSPLHF; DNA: TGTGCCAGCAGTGAAGCGTCAGGCCGGAATTCACCCCTCCACTTT
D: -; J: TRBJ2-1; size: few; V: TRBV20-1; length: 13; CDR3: CSGEGGSYNEQFF; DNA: TGCAGTGGAGAGGGGGGGTCCTACAATGAGCAGTTCTTC
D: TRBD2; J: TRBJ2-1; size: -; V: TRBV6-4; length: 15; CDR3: CASSPGLTGGDEQFF; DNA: TGTGCCAGCAGCCCCGGACTAACGGGAGGTGATGAGCAGTTCTTC
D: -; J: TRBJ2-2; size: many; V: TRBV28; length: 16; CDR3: CASNGKTPSVTGELFF; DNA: TGTGCCAGCAATGGGAAAACCCCGTCTGTAACCGGGGAGCTGTTTTTT
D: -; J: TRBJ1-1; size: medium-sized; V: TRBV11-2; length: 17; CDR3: CASSSVVMSGQGTEAFF; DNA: TGTGCCAGCAGCTCCGTGGTGATGAGCGGGCAGGGCACTGAAGCTTTCTTT
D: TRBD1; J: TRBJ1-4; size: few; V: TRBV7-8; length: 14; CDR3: CASSFPGQGEKLFF; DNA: TGTGCCAGCAGCTTTCCGGGACAGGGGGAAAAACTGTTTTTT
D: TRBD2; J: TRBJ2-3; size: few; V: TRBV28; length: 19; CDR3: CASSPSPGAGGPPGDTQYF; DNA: TGTGCCAGCAGTCCCTCCCCCGGGGCGGGAGGGCCCCCTGGGGATACGCAGTATTTT
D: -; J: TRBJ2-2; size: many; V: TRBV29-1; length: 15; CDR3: CSAGAGLSNTGELFF; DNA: TGCAGCGCCGGGGCCGGCTTATCGAACACCGGGGAGCTGTTTTTT
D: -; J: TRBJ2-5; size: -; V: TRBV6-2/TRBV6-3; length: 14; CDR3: CASSLMGQKETQYF; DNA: TGTGCCAGCAGCCTTATGGGACAAAAAGAGACCCAGTACTTC
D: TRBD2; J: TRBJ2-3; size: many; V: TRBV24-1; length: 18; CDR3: CATSDPSFPSGSTDTQYF; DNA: TGTGCCACCAGTGATCCCTCTTTCCCTAGCGGGAGCACAGATACGCAGTATTTT
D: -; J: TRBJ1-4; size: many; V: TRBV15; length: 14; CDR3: CATSSRGTNEKLFF; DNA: TGTGCCACCAGCAGCAGGGGCACTAATGAAAAACTGTTTTTT
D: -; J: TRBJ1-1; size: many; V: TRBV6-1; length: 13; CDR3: CASFKASNTEAFF; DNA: TGTGCCAGCTTTAAGGCCTCGAACACTGAAGCTTTCTTT
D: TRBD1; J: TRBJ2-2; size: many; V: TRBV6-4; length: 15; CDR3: CASSPGQVNTGELFF; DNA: TGTGCCAGCAGTCCGGGACAGGTGAACACCGGGGAGCTGTTTTTT
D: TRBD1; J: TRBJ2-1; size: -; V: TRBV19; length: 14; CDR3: CASSIAGTDNEQFF; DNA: TGTGCCAGTAGTATCGCCGGGACAGATAATGAGCAGTTCTTC
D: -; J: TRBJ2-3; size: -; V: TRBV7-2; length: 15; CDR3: CASSSRTVLADTQYF; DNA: TGTGCCAGCAGCTCGCGTACTGTCCTCGCAGATACGCAGTATTTT
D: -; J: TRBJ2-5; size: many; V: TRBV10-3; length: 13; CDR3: CAITVYIWETQYF; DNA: TGTGCCATCACGGTATATATTTGGGAGACCCAGTACTTC
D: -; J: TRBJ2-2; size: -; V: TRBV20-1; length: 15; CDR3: CSARDPPIVTGELFF; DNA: TGCAGTGCTAGAGATCCCCCGATAGTCACCGGGGAGCTGTTTTTT
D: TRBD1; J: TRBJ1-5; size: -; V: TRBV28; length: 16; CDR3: CASSWLGGGGNQPQHF; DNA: TGTGCCAGCAGTTGGTTAGGGGGCGGTGGCAATCAGCCCCAGCATTTT
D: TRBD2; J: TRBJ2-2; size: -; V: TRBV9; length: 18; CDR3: CASSVGTSGGQSTGELFF; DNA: TGTGCCAGCAGCGTGGGGACTAGCGGGGGCCAATCCACCGGGGAGCTGTTTTTT
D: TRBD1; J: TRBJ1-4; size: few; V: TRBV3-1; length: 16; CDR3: CASSQVPGTANEKLFF; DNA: TGTGCCAGCAGCCAAGTGCCGGGGACAGCTAATGAAAAACTGTTTTTT